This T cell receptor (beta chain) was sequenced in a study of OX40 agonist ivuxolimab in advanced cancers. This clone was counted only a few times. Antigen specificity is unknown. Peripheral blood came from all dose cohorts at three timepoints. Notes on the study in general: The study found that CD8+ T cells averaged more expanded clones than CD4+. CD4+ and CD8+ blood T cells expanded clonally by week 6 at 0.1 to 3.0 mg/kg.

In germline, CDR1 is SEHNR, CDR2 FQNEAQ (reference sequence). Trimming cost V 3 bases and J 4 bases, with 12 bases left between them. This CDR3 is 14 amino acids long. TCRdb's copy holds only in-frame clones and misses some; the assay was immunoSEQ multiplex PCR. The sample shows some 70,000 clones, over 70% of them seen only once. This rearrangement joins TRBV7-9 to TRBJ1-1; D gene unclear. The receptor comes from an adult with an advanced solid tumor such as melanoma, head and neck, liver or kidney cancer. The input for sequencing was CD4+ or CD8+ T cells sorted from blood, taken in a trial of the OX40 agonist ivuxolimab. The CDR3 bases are TGTGCCAGCAGCTTCGAACTAGCGGGCACTGAAGCTTTCTTT. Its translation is CASSFELAGTEAFF. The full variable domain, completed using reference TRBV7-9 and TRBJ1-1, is DTGVSQNPRHKITKRGQNVTFRCDPISEHNRLYWYRQTLGQGPEFLTYFQNEAQLEKSRLLSDRFSAERPKGSFSTLEIQRTEQGDSAMYLCASSFELAGTEAFFGQGTRLTVV.